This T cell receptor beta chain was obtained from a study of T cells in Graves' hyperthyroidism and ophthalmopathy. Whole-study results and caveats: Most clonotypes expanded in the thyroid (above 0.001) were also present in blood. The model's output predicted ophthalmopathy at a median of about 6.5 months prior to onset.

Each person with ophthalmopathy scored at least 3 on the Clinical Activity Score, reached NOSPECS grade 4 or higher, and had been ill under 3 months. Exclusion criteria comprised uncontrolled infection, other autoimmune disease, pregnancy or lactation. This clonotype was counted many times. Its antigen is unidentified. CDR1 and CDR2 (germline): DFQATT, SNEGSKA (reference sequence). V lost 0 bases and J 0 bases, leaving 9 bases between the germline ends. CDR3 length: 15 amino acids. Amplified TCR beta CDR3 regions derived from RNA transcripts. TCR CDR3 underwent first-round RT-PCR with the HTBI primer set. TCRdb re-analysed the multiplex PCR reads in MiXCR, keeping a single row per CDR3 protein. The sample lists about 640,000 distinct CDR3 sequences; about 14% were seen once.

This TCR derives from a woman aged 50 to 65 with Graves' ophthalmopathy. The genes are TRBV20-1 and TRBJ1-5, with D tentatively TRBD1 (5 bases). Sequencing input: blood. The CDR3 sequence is CSARDGGYSNQPQHF. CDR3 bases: TGCAGTGCTAGAGATGGGGGTTATAGCAATCAGCCCCAGCATTTT.